A selection of T cell receptor beta chains follows, all from one sample in a study of post-analysis software for immune sequencing data. TCRdb itself ran the PCR reads through MiXCR, one entry per CDR3 protein. The sample includes approximately 360,000 distinct CDR3 sequences, roughly 30% of them seen just once. Input material: blood. All receptors derive from a girl aged 5-17 years with multiple sclerosis. The CDR3 runs from the conserved cysteine through the conserved F or W. Fields, in order: J gene, V gene, D gene, clone size, CDR3 DNA, CDR3 protein. D genes are given only for firm matches. Some rows mark clone size as missing; the rest say once, few, many or name a class of expanded clone.

TRBJ2-1	TRBV12-3/TRBV12-4	TRBD2	few	TGTGCCAGCAGAGATGGGACTAGCGGCTACACTGAGCAGTTCTTC	CASRDGTSGYTEQFF
TRBJ1-4	TRBV5-1	-	-	TGCGCCAGCAGCTTGTCCTGGAGGCCAGGGAATAATGAAAAACTGTTTTTT	CASSLSWRPGNNEKLFF
TRBJ2-3	TRBV20-1	-	-	TGCAGTGCTCGGGGAGCCAGAGATACGCAGTATTTT	CSARGARDTQYF
TRBJ1-5	TRBV12-3/TRBV12-4	-	few	TGTGCCAGCAGTCCCGGATGGGAAACTTATAGCAATCAGCCCCAGCATTTT	CASSPGWETYSNQPQHF
TRBJ2-1	TRBV6-1	-	-	TGTGCCAGCCAAGTGACAGTGTACAATGAGCAGTTCTTC	CASQVTVYNEQFF
TRBJ1-2	TRBV9	-	-	TGTGCCAGCAGCGCCGCTATCGATAAGCGGACAGCTAACTATGGCTACACCTTC	CASSAAIDKRTANYGYTF
TRBJ1-1	TRBV12-3/TRBV12-4	-	-	TGTGCCAGCAGCCCAGGACAGTGGAACACTGAAGCTTTCTTT	CASSPGQWNTEAFF
TRBJ2-5	TRBV20-1	TRBD2	many	TGCAGTGCTAGCTCACCGGGGACTAGCGGGGGGGCCGGTCAAGAGACCCAGTACTTC	CSASSPGTSGGAGQETQYF
TRBJ1-4	TRBV28	-	-	TGTGCCAGCAGTACCCCCTCTAATGAAAAACTGTTTTTT	CASSTPSNEKLFF
TRBJ2-1	TRBV12-3/TRBV12-4	-	-	TGTGCCAGCAGTTTAATGGTCTCCGGTGAGCAGTTCTTC	CASSLMVSGEQFF
TRBJ2-6	TRBV18	-	few	TGTGCCAGCTCATCCCTCTATAAGGGGGGGCTCTCTGGGGCCAACGTCCTGACTTTC	CASSSLYKGGLSGANVLTF
TRBJ2-1	TRBV3-1	-	-	TGTGCCAGCAGCCAAGAGGGCGGGCAGTTCTTC	CASSQEGGQFF
TRBJ2-5	TRBV5-8	-	-	TGTGCCAGCAGCCACACGGGAGAATCCCAAGAGACCCAGTACTTC	CASSHTGESQETQYF
TRBJ2-7	TRBV10-3	-	few	TGTGCCATCAGTGCCGGGACTTTCGGTCCCTACGAGCAGTACTTC	CAISAGTFGPYEQYF
TRBJ2-5	TRBV20-1	-	few	TGCAGTGCTAGGGGATCTGAGTACCAAGAGACCCAGTACTTC	CSARGSEYQETQYF
TRBJ2-5	TRBV29-1	TRBD2	-	TGCAGCGTTGATGGGGAGCGGGGGACCTGGGAGACCCAGTACTTC	CSVDGERGTWETQYF
TRBJ2-7	TRBV20-1	-	-	TGCAGTGCTAGACGGGGCGCCTACGAGCAGTACTTC	CSARRGAYEQYF
TRBJ2-4	TRBV7-9	-	-	TGTGCCAGCAGAAGTTCGGAGGGGGCGGTGGGAGCCAAAAACATTCGGTACTTC	CASRSSEGAVGAKNIRYF
TRBJ2-7	TRBV5-8	TRBD1	-	TGTGCCAGCAGCTGGCCCACCGAGACAGGGGGTTCCTACGAGCAGTACTTC	CASSWPTETGGSYEQYF
TRBJ1-2	TRBV29-1	TRBD1	-	TGCAGCGCCAGGACAGGGGAAAGGAGCTACACCTTC	CSARTGERSYTF
TRBJ2-7	TRBV7-9	-	-	TGTGCCAGCAGCGCGCCCCGGGACGGTTCCTACGAGCAGTACTTC	CASSAPRDGSYEQYF
TRBJ2-3	TRBV20-1	TRBD2	few	TGCAGTGCTACACCTAGCGGGGGGGCTAGCACAGATACGCAGTATTTT	CSATPSGGASTDTQYF
TRBJ2-5	TRBV12-5	-	-	TGTGTTAGTGCCGGAGAGACCCAGTACTTC	CVSAGETQYF
TRBJ2-3	TRBV7-2	-	-	TGTGCCAGCAGCCCCCCGGGGTTTACGGGCACAGATACGCAGTATTTT	CASSPPGFTGTDTQYF
TRBJ2-1	TRBV6-5	TRBD2	-	TGTGCCAGCAGTTCCCCCCTCAGCGGGGGTCTACAAAGCTCCTACAATGAGCAGTTCTTC	CASSSPLSGGLQSSYNEQFF
TRBJ1-5	TRBV29-1	-	-	TGCAGCGTGGGGGACCCCTGGGGTCAGCCCCAGCATTTT	CSVGDPWGQPQHF
TRBJ1-2	TRBV11-3	-	few	TGTGCCAGCAGCTTCCGGGACGGTACCCGCTACACCTTC	CASSFRDGTRYTF
TRBJ2-4	TRBV29-1	TRBD2	few	TGCAGCGGCTTAGCGGGGGGACTCCGCGATGAGCAGTACTTC	CSGLAGGLRDEQYF
TRBJ2-7	TRBV7-6	-	-	TGTGCCAGCAGTGACCTCTCCTACGAGCAGTACTTC	CASSDLSYEQYF
TRBJ2-7	TRBV7-2	-	-	TGTGCCAGCAGCCCCGGGCGGGGTCGAAACCACGAGCATTACTTC	CASSPGRGRNHEHYF
TRBJ2-3	TRBV7-2	-	few	TGTGCCAGCACCAACACAGATACGCAGTATTTT	CASTNTDTQYF
TRBJ2-7	TRBV3-1	-	-	TGTGCCAGCAGCCGGCGTCCAGGGGGGTACGAGCAGTACTTC	CASSRRPGGYEQYF
TRBJ2-3	TRBV7-8	-	-	TGTGCCAGCACCCCCTGGCGGATCACAGATACGCAGTATTTT	CASTPWRITDTQYF
TRBJ1-1	TRBV5-1	-	-	TGCGCCAGCAGCTGGGGGGGAGGGGACACTGGAGCTTTCTTT	CASSWGGGDTGAFF
TRBJ2-4	TRBV4-1	-	-	TGCGCCAGCAGCCCGCTCGCGGGAGCCAAAAACATTCAGTACTTC	CASSPLAGAKNIQYF
TRBJ1-1	TRBV12-3/TRBV12-4	-	-	TGTGCCAGCAGTTTATATAGGCGGGGGATGAACACTGAAGCTTTCTTT	CASSLYRRGMNTEAFF
TRBJ1-5	TRBV7-9	TRBD1	-	TGTGCCAGCAGCCCCTCGACAGGGGGCTATCAGCCCCAGCATTTT	CASSPSTGGYQPQHF
TRBJ1-1	TRBV12-3/TRBV12-4	-	-	TGTGCCAGCAGGATTACAGGGAGGGCTTTCTTT	CASRITGRAFF
TRBJ2-3	TRBV29-1	TRBD1	few	TGCAGCGTTCCAGGCAGGGGGAACACAGATACGCAGTATTTT	CSVPGRGNTDTQYF
TRBJ2-3	TRBV12-3/TRBV12-4	TRBD2	-	TGTGCCAGCAGTTTGGCGGGGGTTCGCGCAGATACGCAGTATTTT	CASSLAGVRADTQYF
TRBJ2-1	TRBV29-1	-	-	TGCAGCGTCCCCATGGGGGGGCCCTACAATGAGCAGTTCTTC	CSVPMGGPYNEQFF